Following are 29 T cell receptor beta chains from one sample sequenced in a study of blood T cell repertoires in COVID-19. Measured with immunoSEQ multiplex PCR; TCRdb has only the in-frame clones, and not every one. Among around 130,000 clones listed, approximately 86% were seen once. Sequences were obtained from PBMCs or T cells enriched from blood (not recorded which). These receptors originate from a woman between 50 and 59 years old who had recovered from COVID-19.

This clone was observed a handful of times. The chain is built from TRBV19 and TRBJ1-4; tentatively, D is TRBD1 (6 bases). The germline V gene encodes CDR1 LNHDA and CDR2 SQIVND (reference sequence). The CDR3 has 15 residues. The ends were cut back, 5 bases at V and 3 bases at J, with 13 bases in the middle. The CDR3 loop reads CASSVSQGSNEKLFF. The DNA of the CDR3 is TGTGCCAGTAGTGTCTCCCAGGGGTCTAATGAAAAACTGTTTTTT. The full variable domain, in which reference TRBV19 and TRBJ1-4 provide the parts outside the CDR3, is DGGITQSPKYLFRKEGQNVTLSCEQNLNHDAMYWYRQDPGQGLRLIYYSQIVNDFQKGDIAEGYSVSREKKESFPLTVTSAQKNPTAFYLCASSVSQGSNEKLFFGSGTQLSVL.

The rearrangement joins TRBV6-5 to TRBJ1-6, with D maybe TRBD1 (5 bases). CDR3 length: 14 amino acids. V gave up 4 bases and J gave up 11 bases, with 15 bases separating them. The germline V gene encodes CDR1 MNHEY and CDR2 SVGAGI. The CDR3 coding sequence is TGTGCCAGCAGTTCGGGGGGAGGTGGGCCACCCCTCCACTTT. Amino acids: CASSSGGGGPPLHF.

The CDR3 DNA reads TGTGCCAGTAGTAGGGGAGGACGGGAGAACACTGAAGCTTTCTTT. Its protein product is CASSRGGRENTEAFF. This chain joins TRBV19 and TRBJ1-1; D is uncertain. V shed 4 bases and J shed 1 base, with 13 bases lying between them. This CDR3 comprises 15 residues. The germline V gene encodes CDR1 LNHDA and CDR2 SQIVND (reference sequence).

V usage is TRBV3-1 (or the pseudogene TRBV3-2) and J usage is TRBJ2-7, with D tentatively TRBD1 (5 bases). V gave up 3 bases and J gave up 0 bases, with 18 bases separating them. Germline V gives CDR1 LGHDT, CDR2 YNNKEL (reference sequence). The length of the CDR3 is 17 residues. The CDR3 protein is CASSHLPTEMSSYEQYF. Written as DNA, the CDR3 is TGTGCCAGCAGCCATTTACCGACAGAGATGAGCTCCTACGAGCAGTACTTC.

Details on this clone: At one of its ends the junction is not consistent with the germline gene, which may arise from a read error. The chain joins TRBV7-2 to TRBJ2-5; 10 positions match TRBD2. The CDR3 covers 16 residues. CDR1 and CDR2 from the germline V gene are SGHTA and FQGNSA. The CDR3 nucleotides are TGTGCCAGCAGCCCATTAGCGGGGGGCCGAGGAGAGTCCCAGTACTTC. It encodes CASSPLAGGRGESQYF.

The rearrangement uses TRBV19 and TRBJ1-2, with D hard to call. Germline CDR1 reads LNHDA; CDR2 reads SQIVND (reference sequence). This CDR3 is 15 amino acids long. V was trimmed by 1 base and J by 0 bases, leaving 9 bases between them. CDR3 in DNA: TGTGCCAGTAGTATAGGGTCGCACACTAACTATGGCTACACCTTC. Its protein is CASSIGSHTNYGYTF. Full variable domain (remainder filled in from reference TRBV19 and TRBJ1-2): DGGITQSPKYLFRKEGQNVTLSCEQNLNHDAMYWYRQDPGQGLRLIYYSQIVNDFQKGDIAEGYSVSREKKESFPLTVTSAQKNPTAFYLCASSIGSHTNYGYTFGSGTRLTVV.

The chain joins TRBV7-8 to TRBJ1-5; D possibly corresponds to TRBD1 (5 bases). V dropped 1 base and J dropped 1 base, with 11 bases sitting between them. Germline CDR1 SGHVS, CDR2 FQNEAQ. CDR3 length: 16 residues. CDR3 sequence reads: CASSLGSRQSNQPQHF. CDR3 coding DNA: TGTGCCAGCAGCTTAGGTAGTCGACAGAGCAATCAGCCCCAGCATTTT.

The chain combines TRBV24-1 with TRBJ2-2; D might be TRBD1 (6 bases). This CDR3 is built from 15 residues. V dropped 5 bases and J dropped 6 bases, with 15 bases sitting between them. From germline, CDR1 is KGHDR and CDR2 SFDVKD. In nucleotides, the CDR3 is TGTGCCACCAGTGCCGCTGACAGGTTCCCCGGGGAGCTGTTTTTT. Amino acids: CATSAADRFPGELFF.

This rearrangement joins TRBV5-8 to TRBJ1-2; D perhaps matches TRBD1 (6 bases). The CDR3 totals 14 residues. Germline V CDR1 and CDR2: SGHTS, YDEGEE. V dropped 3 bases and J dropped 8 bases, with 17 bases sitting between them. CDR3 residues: CASSSRNRVGGYTF. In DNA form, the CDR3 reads TGTGCCAGCAGCTCAAGAAACAGGGTTGGCGGCTACACCTTC.

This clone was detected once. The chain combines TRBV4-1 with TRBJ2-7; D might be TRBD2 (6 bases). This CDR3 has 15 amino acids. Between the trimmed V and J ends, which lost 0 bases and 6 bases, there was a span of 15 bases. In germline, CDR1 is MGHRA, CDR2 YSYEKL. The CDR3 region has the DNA TGCGCCAGCAGCCAAGAGGGAGGTCCAGATCGCGAGCAGTACTTC. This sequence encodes CASSQEGGPDREQYF.

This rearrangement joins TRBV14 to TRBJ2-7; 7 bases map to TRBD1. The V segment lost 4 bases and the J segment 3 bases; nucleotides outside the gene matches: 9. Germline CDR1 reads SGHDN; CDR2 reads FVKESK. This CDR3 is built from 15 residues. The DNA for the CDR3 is TGTGCCAGCAGCCGGGTGGGACAGCCTCTCTACGAGCAGTACTTC. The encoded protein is CASSRVGQPLYEQYF. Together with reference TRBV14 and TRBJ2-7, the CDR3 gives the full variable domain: EAGVTQFPSHSVIEKGQTVTLRCDPISGHDNLYWYRRVMGKEIKFLLHFVKESKQDESGMPNNRFLAERTGGTYSTLKVQPAELEDSGVYFCASSRVGQPLYEQYFGPGTRLTVT.

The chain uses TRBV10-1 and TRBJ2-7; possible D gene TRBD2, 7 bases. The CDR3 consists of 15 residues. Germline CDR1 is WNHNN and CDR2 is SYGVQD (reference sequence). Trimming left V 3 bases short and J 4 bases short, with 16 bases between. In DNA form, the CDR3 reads TGCGCCAGCAGTGACGTCTCGGCGGGGGCATACGAGCAGTACTTC. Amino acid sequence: CASSDVSAGAYEQYF.

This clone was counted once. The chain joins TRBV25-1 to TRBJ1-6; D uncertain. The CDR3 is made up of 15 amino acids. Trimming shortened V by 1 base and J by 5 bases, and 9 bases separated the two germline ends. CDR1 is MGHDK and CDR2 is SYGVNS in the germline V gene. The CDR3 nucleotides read TGTGCCAGCAGTGAATTTGCGGGGAATAATTCACCCCTCCACTTT. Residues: CASSEFAGNNSPLHF.

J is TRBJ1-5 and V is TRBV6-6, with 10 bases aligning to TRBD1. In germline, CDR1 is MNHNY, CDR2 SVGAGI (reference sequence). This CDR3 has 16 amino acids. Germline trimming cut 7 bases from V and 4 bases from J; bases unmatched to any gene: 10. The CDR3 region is CASTEHPGQGNQPQHF. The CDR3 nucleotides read TGTGCCAGCACAGAGCACCCGGGACAGGGGAATCAGCCCCAGCATTTT.

CDR3 in DNA: TGCGCCAGCAGCTTCAGGGGGCGCGACACAGATACGCAGTATTTT. Protein product: CASSFRGRDTDTQYF. The gene calls are TRBV5-1 and TRBJ2-3; 8 bases match TRBD1. In germline, CDR1 is SGHRS, CDR2 YFSETQ. The ends lost 2 bases at V and 2 bases at J; junction bases unmatched: 4. CDR3 length: 15 amino acids.

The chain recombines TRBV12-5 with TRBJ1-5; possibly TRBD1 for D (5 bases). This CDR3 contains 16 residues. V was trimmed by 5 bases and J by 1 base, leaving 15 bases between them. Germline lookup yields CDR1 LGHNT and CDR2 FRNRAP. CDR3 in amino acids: CASGGSGSFSNQPQHF. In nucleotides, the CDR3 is TGTGCTAGTGGTGGGTCAGGGTCATTCAGCAATCAGCCCCAGCATTTT.

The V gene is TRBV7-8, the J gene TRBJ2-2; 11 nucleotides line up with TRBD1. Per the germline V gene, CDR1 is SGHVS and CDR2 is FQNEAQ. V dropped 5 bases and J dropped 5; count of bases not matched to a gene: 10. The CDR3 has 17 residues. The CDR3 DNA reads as TGTGCCAGCAGCCCTAGGACAGGGGGCGATAGTACCGGGGAGCTGTTTTTT. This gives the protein CASSPRTGGDSTGELFF.

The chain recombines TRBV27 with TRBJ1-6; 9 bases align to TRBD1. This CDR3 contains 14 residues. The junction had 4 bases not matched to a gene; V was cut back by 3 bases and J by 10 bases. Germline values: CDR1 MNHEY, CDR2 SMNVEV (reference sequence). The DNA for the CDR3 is TGTGCCAGCAGTTTCGGACAGGGGATCTCACCCCTCCACTTT. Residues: CASSFGQGISPLHF.

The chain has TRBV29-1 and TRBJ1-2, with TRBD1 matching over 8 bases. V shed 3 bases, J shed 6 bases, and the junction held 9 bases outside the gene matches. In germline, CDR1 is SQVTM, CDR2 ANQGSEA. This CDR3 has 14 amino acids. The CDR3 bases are TGCAGCGTTGATTCCAGACAGGGGTTGGATGGCTACACCTTC. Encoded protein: CSVDSRQGLDGYTF.

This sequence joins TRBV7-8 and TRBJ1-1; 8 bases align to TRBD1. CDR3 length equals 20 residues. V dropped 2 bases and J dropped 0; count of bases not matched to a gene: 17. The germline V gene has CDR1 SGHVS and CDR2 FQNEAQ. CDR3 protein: CASSLYRAGGRSALNTEAFF. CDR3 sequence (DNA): TGTGCCAGCAGCTTATATCGGGCAGGGGGCCGGTCGGCCCTGAACACTGAAGCTTTCTTT.

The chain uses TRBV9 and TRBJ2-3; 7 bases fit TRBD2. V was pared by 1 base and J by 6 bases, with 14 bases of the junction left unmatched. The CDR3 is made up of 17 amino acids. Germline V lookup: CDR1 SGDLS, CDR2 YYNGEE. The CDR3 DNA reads TGTGCCAGCAGCGTATACGGGGGGAATTTCCTGGCGGATACGCAGTATTTT. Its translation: CASSVYGGNFLADTQYF.

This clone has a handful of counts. CDR3 sequence reads: CASSLSSYEQYF. The CDR3 nucleotides read TGTGCCAGCAGCCTGAGCTCCTACGAGCAGTACTTC. The chain couples TRBV5-6 to TRBJ2-7, with no clear D. The germline gives CDR1 SGHDT, CDR2 YYEEEE. The CDR3 length is 12 residues. V was clipped by 4 bases and J by 0 bases, with 5 bases between them.

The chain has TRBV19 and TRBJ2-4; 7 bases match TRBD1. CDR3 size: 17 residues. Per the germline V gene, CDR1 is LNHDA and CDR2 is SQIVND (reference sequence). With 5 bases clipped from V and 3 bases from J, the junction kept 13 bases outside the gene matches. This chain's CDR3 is CASSPRQGFADKNIQYF. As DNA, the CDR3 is TGTGCCAGTAGTCCCCGACAGGGATTCGCGGACAAAAACATTCAGTACTTC.

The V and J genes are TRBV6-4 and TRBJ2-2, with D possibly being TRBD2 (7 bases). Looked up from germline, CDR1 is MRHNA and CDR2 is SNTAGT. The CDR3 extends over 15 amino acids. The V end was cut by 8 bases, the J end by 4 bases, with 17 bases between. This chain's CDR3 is CASARGPEGTGELFF. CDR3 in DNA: TGTGCCAGCGCGCGGGGGCCTGAGGGCACCGGGGAGCTGTTTTTT.

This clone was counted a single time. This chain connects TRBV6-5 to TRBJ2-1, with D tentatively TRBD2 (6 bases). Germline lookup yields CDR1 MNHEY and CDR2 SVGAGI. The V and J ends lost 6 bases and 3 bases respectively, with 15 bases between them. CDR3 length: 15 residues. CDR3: CASREGAGGYNEQFF. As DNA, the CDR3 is TGTGCCAGCAGGGAGGGAGCGGGCGGCTACAATGAGCAGTTCTTC.

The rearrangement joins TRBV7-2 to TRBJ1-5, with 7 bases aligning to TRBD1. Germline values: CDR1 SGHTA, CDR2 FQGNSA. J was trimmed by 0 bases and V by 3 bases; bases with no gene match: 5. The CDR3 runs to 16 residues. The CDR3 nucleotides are TGTGCCAGCAGCTTCACCGGGACAGATAGCAATCAGCCCCAGCATTTT. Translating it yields CASSFTGTDSNQPQHF.

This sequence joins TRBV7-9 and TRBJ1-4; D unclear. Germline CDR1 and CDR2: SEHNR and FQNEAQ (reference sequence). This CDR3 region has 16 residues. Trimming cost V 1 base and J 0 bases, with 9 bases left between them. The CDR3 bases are TGTGCCAGCAGCTTAGACCCAACAGCAACTAATGAAAAACTGTTTTTT. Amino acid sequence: CASSLDPTATNEKLFF.

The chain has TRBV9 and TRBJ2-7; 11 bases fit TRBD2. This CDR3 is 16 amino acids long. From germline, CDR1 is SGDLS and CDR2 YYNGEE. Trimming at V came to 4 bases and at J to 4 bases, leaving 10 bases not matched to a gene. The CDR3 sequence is CASSPTLSSGGYEQYF. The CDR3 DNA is TGTGCCAGCAGCCCTACCCTCTCTAGCGGGGGGTACGAGCAGTACTTC. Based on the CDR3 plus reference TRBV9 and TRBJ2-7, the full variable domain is DSGVTQTPKHLITATGQRVTLRCSPRSGDLSVYWYQQSLDQGLQFLIQYYNGEERAKGNILERFSAQQFPDLHSELNLSSLELGDSALYFCASSPTLSSGGYEQYFGPGTRLTVT.

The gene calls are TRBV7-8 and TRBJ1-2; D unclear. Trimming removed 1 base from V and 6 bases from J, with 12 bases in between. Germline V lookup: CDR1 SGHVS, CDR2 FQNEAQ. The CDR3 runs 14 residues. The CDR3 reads CASSLEVPSDGYTF. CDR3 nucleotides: TGTGCCAGCAGCTTAGAGGTGCCGAGCGATGGCTACACCTTC. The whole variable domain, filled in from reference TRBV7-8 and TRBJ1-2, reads GAGVSQSPRYKVAKRGQDVALRCDPISGHVSLFWYQQALGQGPEFLTYFQNEAQLDKSGLPSDRFFAERPEGSVSTLKIQRTQQEDSAVYLCASSLEVPSDGYTFGSGTRLTVV.